The 16 T cell receptor beta chains below were found in one sample sequenced in a study of beta chain features in type 1 diabetes. These receptors have no known antigen. Study-wide results and limits: Moderate yet significant TCRB CDR3 shortening was seen in Type 1 diabetes patients in all four CD4+ subsets.

Expressed TCRB transcripts were sequenced, since all the RNA that had been isolated was reverse transcribed. Only in-frame clones appear in the TCRdb table, and some are missing; sequencing was by immunoSEQ multiplex PCR. This sample has hundreds of thousands of clones, with around 15% found just once. Source material: naive CD4+ T cells from blood. These TCRs come from a man between 18 and 29 years old with type 1 diabetes.

This clone was recorded a few times. V usage is TRBV5-1 and J usage is TRBJ2-5; D remains unclear. The CDR3 totals 15 residues. CDR1 and CDR2 (germline): SGHRS, YFSETQ. Trimming cost V 4 bases and J 5 bases, with 18 bases left between them. The CDR3 nucleotides are TGCGCCAGCAGCCGGCAGGAGCCGTCTGGTGAGACCCAGTACTTC. As protein: CASSRQEPSGETQYF. The variable domain in full, with the rest retrieved from reference TRBV5-1 and TRBJ2-5, is KAGVTQTPRYLIKTRGQQVTLSCSPISGHRSVSWYQQTPGQGLQFLFEYFSETQRNKGNFPGRFSGRQFSNSRSEMNVSTLELGDSALYLCASSRQEPSGETQYFGPGTRLLVL.

This clone turned up a few times. The chain combines TRBV19 with TRBJ2-2; D not certain. This CDR3 has 16 amino acids. Trimming removed 3 bases at V and 1 base at J, with 12 bases between. Germline V gene sequence: CDR1 LNHDA, CDR2 SQIVND (reference sequence). CDR3 region: CASSMGPSGNTGELFF. The CDR3 nucleotides read TGTGCCAGTAGTATGGGCCCCTCCGGGAACACCGGGGAGCTGTTTTTT.

V gene TRBV7-2 combines with J gene TRBJ2-4; 13 bases match TRBD2. V lost 5 bases to trimming and J lost 0 bases; unmatched junction nucleotides: 7. Germline CDR1 and CDR2: SGHTA and FQGNSA. The CDR3 consists of 18 residues. The CDR3 is CASSRRTSGGLAKNIQYF. CDR3 DNA: TGTGCCAGCAGCCGCCGGACTAGCGGGGGCCTAGCCAAAAACATTCAGTACTTC.

The chain links TRBV29-1 to TRBJ1-5; tentatively, D is TRBD1 (5 bases). Germline V gene data show CDR1 as SQVTM and CDR2 as ANQGSEA. CDR3 length equals 16 residues. Trimming stripped 5 bases from V and 5 bases from J, with 22 bases between. CDR3 bases: TGCAGCGTTTCTTCGCCGGACACTAGTCCCGATCAGCCCCAGCATTTT. Protein: CSVSSPDTSPDQPQHF.

The V call is TRBV4-1, the J call TRBJ1-6, with D possibly TRBD1 on 5 matching bases. Trimming took 4 bases from V and 9 from J, leaving 19 bases between them. There are 16 residues in the CDR3. The germline V gene encodes CDR1 MGHRA and CDR2 YSYEKL. CDR3 sequence reads: CASSPRDDGGISPLHF. The CDR3 region has the DNA TGCGCCAGCAGCCCCCGGGACGACGGAGGCATTTCACCCCTCCACTTT.

The chain employs TRBV30 and TRBJ1-3; a weak D match, TRBD1 (6 bases). This CDR3 comprises 13 residues. Germline-derived CDR1 and CDR2 are GTSNPN and SVGIG (reference sequence). The V end lost 7 bases, the J end lost 0 bases, and 10 bases lay between the germline ends. CDR3 residues: CAYRDTSGNTIYF. In DNA, the CDR3 is TGTGCCTACCGGGACACCTCTGGAAACACCATATATTTT.

The J gene is TRBJ2-7, the V gene TRBV6-5, with D maybe TRBD2 (5 bases). The length of the CDR3 is 14 residues. The V end was cut by 6 bases, the J end by 6 bases, with 18 bases between. CDR1 is MNHEY and CDR2 is SVGAGI in the germline V gene. The CDR3 DNA sequence: TGTGCCAGCAGCGGGCTTGAGGGATTAGGCGAGCAGTACTTC. Residues: CASSGLEGLGEQYF.

V is TRBV6-5 and J is TRBJ1-2, with D perhaps matching TRBD1 (5 bases). The CDR3 length is 15 residues. V gave up 0 bases and J gave up 3 bases, with 11 bases separating them. The V gene's germline CDR1 is MNHEY and CDR2 SVGAGI. As DNA, the CDR3 is TGTGCCAGCAGTTACTCGCAGGGATGGTACTATGGCTACACCTTC. Its translation: CASSYSQGWYYGYTF.

The chain carries TRBV18 and TRBJ1-2; the D gene is possibly TRBD1 (6 bases). The V and J ends lost 5 bases and 8 bases respectively, with 12 bases between them. Germline V gene data show CDR1 as KGHSH and CDR2 as LQKENI. This CDR3 comprises 12 residues. CDR3 in DNA: TGTGCCAGCTCATCGACAGGAACCGGCTACACCTTC. It is translated as CASSSTGTGYTF.

This clone was observed a few times. The chain links TRBV9 to TRBJ1-1, with D unclear. The CDR3 is 13 amino acids. The ends were cut back, 1 base at V and 1 base at J, with 5 bases in the middle. CDR1 SGDLS and CDR2 YYNGEE come from the germline V gene. The CDR3 coding sequence is TGTGCCAGCAGCGTAACGGCGAACACTGAAGCTTTCTTT. As protein: CASSVTANTEAFF.

Only a few counts were recorded for this clone. The rearrangement uses TRBV4-1 and TRBJ1-5, with a weak D call TRBD1 (6 bases). The CDR3 extends over 15 amino acids. The V gene's germline CDR1 is MGHRA and CDR2 YSYEKL. The germline V and J ends were trimmed by 1 base and 5 bases, with 12 bases remaining between them. The CDR3 sequence is CASSQVPGEYQPQHF. The CDR3, as DNA: TGCGCCAGCAGCCAAGTACCAGGGGAGTATCAGCCCCAGCATTTT.

The rearrangement uses TRBV11-3 and TRBJ2-7; D is uncertain. The CDR3 length is 13 residues. CDR1 is SGHNT and CDR2 is YENEEA in the germline V gene. Trimming took 1 base from V and 3 from J, leaving 7 bases between them. CDR3 region: CASSLGHNYEQYF. The CDR3 DNA is TGTGCCAGCAGCTTAGGTCATAACTACGAGCAGTACTTC. Variable domain in full (rest from reference TRBV11-3 and TRBJ2-7): EAGVVQSPRYKIIEKKQPVAFWCNPISGHNTLYWYLQNLGQGPELLIRYENEEAVDDSQLPKDRFSAERLKGVDSTLKIQPAELGDSAVYLCASSLGHNYEQYFGPGTRLTVT.

The V gene is TRBV6-5, the J gene TRBJ2-7; 10 bases line up with TRBD1. Losses at the gene ends were 7 bases for V and 3 bases for J; bases not matched to a gene: 6. The CDR3 sequence is 14 residues long. CDR1 and CDR2 (germline): MNHEY, SVGAGI. CDR3 in amino acids: CASTSGTGVYEQYF. CDR3 in DNA: TGTGCCAGCACCTCCGGGACAGGGGTCTACGAGCAGTACTTC.

The chain employs TRBV11-3 and TRBJ2-1, with TRBD2 matching over 8 bases. The germline gives CDR1 SGHNT, CDR2 YENEEA. V trimming: 1 base; J trimming: 7 bases; junction bases outside the gene matches: 12. There are 17 residues in the CDR3. CDR3 protein: CASSLAFGLAPANEQFF. The DNA for the CDR3 is TGTGCCAGCAGCTTAGCCTTCGGACTAGCTCCCGCAAATGAGCAGTTCTTC.

This sequence joins TRBV6-1 and TRBJ1-2, with D possibly matching TRBD1 (6 bases). Trimming took 5 bases from V and 5 from J, leaving 15 bases between them. Germline CDR1 is MNHNS and CDR2 is SASEGT. This CDR3 is 14 amino acids long. In DNA form, the CDR3 reads TGTGCCAGCAGTTTATCCCGGGACATTTATGGCTACACCTTC. Residues: CASSLSRDIYGYTF.

The genes are TRBV9 and TRBJ2-2; 7 positions agree with TRBD2. This CDR3 is built from 16 residues. V dropped 5 bases and J dropped 3; count of bases not matched to a gene: 10. CDR1 is SGDLS and CDR2 is YYNGEE in the germline V gene. The CDR3 DNA reads as TGTGCCAGCAGTCCAGGGAGGGGTTCGGACACCGGGGAGCTGTTTTTT. Residues: CASSPGRGSDTGELFF.